This entry features one TCR beta chain sequence. Antigen unknown. The entry originates in a study of cytomegalovirus exposure and HLA in healthy donors. Overall study context: From HLA-typed donors, an early data release held around 85 million unique TCRs. Study findings and constraints: When analyzed later, a missense DCLRE1C variant was found to be linked to TCR beta V- and J-gene trimming.

The CDR3 sequence is 14 residues long. Germline CDR1 and CDR2: LNHDA and SQIVND (reference sequence). The V gene lost 3 bases and the J gene lost 7 bases, with 15 bases spanning the gap. PCR amplification relied on 60 Vbeta primers (plus 13 Jbeta primers). Assay: immunoSEQ multiplex PCR; the TCRdb copy retains only in-frame clones and omits some. Found here are about 140,000 clones, approximately 71% of them singletons; the top ten hold 3.3%. V usage is TRBV19 and J usage is TRBJ1-2, with unresolved D. Sequencing input: PBMCs. The TCR comes from a man in his forties in good health and CMV-seronegative. CDR3 in DNA: TGTGCCAGTAGTATGATCCCGAGGGTTTCTGGCTACACCTTC. It translates to CASSMIPRVSGYTF.